This T cell receptor (beta chain) stems from a study of HIV-infected patients and healthy controls (dated by TCRdb to the mid-2010s). For the wider study: Whether deep TCR repertoire sequencing of small blood samples from HIV patients could capture immune perturbation and reconstitution was tested in the study.

The research as a whole found: The pairing of alpha and beta chains was not determined in the samples. The study did not determine donor HLA types. HIV-associated CDR3s exhibited a significant reduction in frequency during therapy, whereas CMV-associated CDR3s exhibited no significant change, although the majority increased in frequency. Compared with untreated HIV+ repertoires, healthy control repertoires had roughly threefold more distinct CDR3s and higher Shannon diversity. Alpha-chain CDR3s from MAIT cells appeared at high frequency in healthy controls but were severely depleted in HIV+ repertoires. Significantly higher mean Gini indices were seen in HIV-infected repertoires than in controls, possibly reflecting oligoclonality. Unequal numbers of distinct sequences between patients and controls complicated comparisons, and size-matching overweighted rare events from HIV-infected data. More CDR3s were shared between individuals among healthy controls than among HIV+ patients, as measured by Jaccard index and by the count of highly shared sequences. Eight alpha and eight beta V genes showed significantly different mean usage between HIV-infected patients and controls. The observed differences in diversity were not explained by the slight differences in age and sex profiles between the study cohorts. The use of whole blood limited sequencing depth and precluded separation of the dynamics of distinct T-cell subpopulations. Only sixteen HIV-infected individuals were processed, which the authors considered a major limit on how widely the findings apply. Size-matched repertoire data did not replicate the apparent post-therapy recovery of the Gini index in HIV-infected patients.

Whole blood was used without cell fractionation, so all unsorted peripheral T cells were reflected in the repertoire. As controls, ten healthy donors without infection were sampled, and about 40% of the ten donors were sampled a second time about three months later. For RNA extraction, roughly 2.5 ml of peripheral blood was collected into Tempus tubes. Residual genomic DNA was removed with the TURBO-DNase kit and globin mRNA was depleted with GLOBINclear. About this clonotype itself: Its antigen is not yet known. Nothing much larger sits one base from this clone, and base qualities are not available.

500 ng RNA was reverse transcribed with SuperScript III using primers against the alpha and beta constant regions. Alpha and beta chain libraries were generated separately via chain-specific third strand synthesis with multiplexing indices. In the protocol, all rearrangements within a chain were amplified with a single primer pair so that primer bias was avoided, and molecular barcodes were added to each cDNA molecule. T4 RNA Ligase 1 joined purified cDNA to a 5' RACE adapter that carried a random hexamer and the SP2 sequencing primer site. The authors primed second strand synthesis from the SP2 site with Phusion polymerase and used slow temperature ramps to favor optimal annealing. Joined together, two random hexamer sequences that had both been added before amplification formed the 12-nucleotide barcode of each molecule. P5 and P7 adapter elements plus a second index were added in a short first PCR, which was followed by a roughly 24-cycle amplification PCR with P5s and P7 primers. A total of 25 to 30 PCR cycles were applied to the libraries, which were quantified on a Qubit, sized on a Bioanalyzer, and diluted to about 4 nM. The normalized libraries were sequenced on an Illumina MiSeq using 2 x 250 paired-end kits. Reverse transcription reactions underwent purification over MinElute columns, with elution into 10 ul Tris-Cl. A 1:1 ratio of AMPure XP beads was used to clean the adapter ligations after they had run for 20 to 25 hours at 16 degrees C. The published analysis was carried out like this. Demultiplexed FASTQ files were processed with a modified Decombinator by which V, J, insert and barcode information was output. Sequences sharing a barcode but differing from the dominant sequence were discarded as errors, and barcodes clustered at Levenshtein distance 3 were counted to estimate original cDNA molecules. For downstream analyses, the R packages ineq, vegan, igraph and RCytoscape were used, along with IMGT nomenclature and CDR3 definitions. The authors computed V gene usage over distinct sequences and counted each TCR a single time to avoid skew from clonal expansion. Similarity networks connected unique CDR3 amino acid sequences within a donor whenever two sequences differed by a single Levenshtein edit. Published HIV-specific CDR3s (around 90 alpha, 650 to 850 beta) and CMV-specific CDR3s (over 12 alpha, around 240 beta) were compiled and searched for in the repertoires. It was shown by random subsampling to size-matched repertoires that the decreased diversity of patients was not caused by their lower sequence numbers. TCRdb's own reprocessing of the public reads used fastp at Q25 and MiXCR and kept productive beta chains. CDR3 protein sequences are deduplicated, and each keeps its most common genes and DNA. The V and J calls shown here were made by TCRdb, not taken from the authors' results. The sample table shows about 13,000 distinct CDR3 sequences, and about 11% are seen once. Just under 6.5% of the sample comes from the top ten.

This TCR came from an adult in good health. Sequences were obtained from blood.

The DNA reads as follows: TGCAGTGCTGACAGGATCGGAGAGACCCAGTACTTC. Translated, it reads CSADRIGETQYF. This chain is built from TRBV20-1 and TRBJ2-5; the D segment could be TRBD1, given 6 matching bases. The germline V gene (reference sequence) gives CDR1 as DFQATT and CDR2 as SNEGSKA. The junction shows trimming of 5 bases on V and 4 bases on J, plus 11 bases between the germline ends. The CDR3 has 12 amino acids, counting the end cysteine and phenylalanine. The retained sequence is limited to the CDR3, 36 bases, with the frame set at the first base.